This T cell receptor beta chain was found in a study of cytomegalovirus exposure and HLA in healthy donors. Study results and caveats: There were reportedly fewer N-insertions in an Asian-associated ancestry cluster than the approximately 600-donor mean, in a later analysis. Some V segments could not be told apart, so they were left out, TRBV6-2 and TRBV6-3 among them. In an earlier analysis, in under 700 donors, most V segments appeared productive either ~87% or ~30% of the time.

This CDR3 has 15 residues. The germline V gene has CDR1 SGHNT and CDR2 YYREEE (reference sequence). V lost 4 bases to trimming and J lost 0 bases; unmatched junction nucleotides: 7. A multiplex PCR was run with 60 Vbeta primers and 13 Jbeta primers. Method: immunoSEQ multiplex PCR; TCRdb's copy keeps in-frame clones and lacks some. The profile covers 120,000 to 150,000 clones, with approximately 70% appearing a single time and 6.5% taken by the ten largest. With respect to this clone: Its antigen remains unidentified.

The chain combines TRBV5-4 with TRBJ2-7, with 7 bases matching TRBD1. The sequenced sample was PBMCs. This sequence was found in an older woman in good health and CMV-seronegative. The CDR3 loop is CASSQDRKSSYEQYF. In DNA, the CDR3 is TGTGCCAGCAGCCAGGACAGGAAAAGCTCCTACGAGCAGTACTTC.